The 18 T cell receptor beta chains reported below all come from one sample, sequenced in a study of T-cell memory formation after mild COVID-19. TCRdb reanalysed the 5' RACE reads using MiXCR and keeps one entry per CDR3 protein. There are hundreds of thousands of distinct CDR3 sequences in the sample; roughly 14% occur only once, and around 2% lies in the top ten. Input material: PBMCs or a T cell subset sorted from them (not recorded which). The receptors were gathered from an adult woman who had mild COVID-19 (a few samples of this study predate the infection). Cell type and time point are not known.

There are a few counts of this clonotype. The chain combines TRBV5-4 with TRBJ2-3; 10 bases match TRBD1. The CDR3 spans 13 residues. The germline CDR1 and CDR2 sequences are SGHNT and YYREEE (reference sequence). Trimming cost V 7 bases and J 5 bases; bases outside gene matches: 4. CDR3 region: CASGTGAEDTQYF. CDR3 DNA sequence: TGTGCCAGCGGGACAGGGGCGGAAGATACGCAGTATTTT. Together with reference TRBV5-4 and TRBJ2-3, the CDR3 gives the full variable domain: ETGVTQSPTHLIKTRGQQVTLRCSSQSGHNTVSWYQQALGQGPQFIFQYYREEENGRGNFPPRFSGLQFPNYSSELNVNALELDDSALYLCASGTGAEDTQYFGPGTRLTVL.

The J gene is TRBJ1-1, the V gene TRBV7-2, with D hard to call. Trimming left V 0 bases short and J 0 bases short, with 8 bases between. This CDR3 is 15 amino acids long. The germline gives CDR1 SGHTA, CDR2 FQGNSA. The CDR3 DNA reads as TGTGCCAGCAGCTTAGCGCTAGTGATGAACACTGAAGCTTTCTTT. Its translation: CASSLALVMNTEAFF.

A few counts support this clonotype. V and J are TRBV6-2 or TRBV6-3 and TRBJ1-1; 9 bases map to TRBD1. The CDR3 has 17 amino acids. Germline loops: CDR1 MNHEY, CDR2 SVGEGT. The trim removed 5 bases at V and 5 bases at J, leaving 15 bases unmatched. The CDR3 reads CASSPGTGMRSGTEAFF. In DNA, the CDR3 is TGTGCCAGCAGTCCCGGGACAGGGATGCGGTCGGGGACTGAAGCTTTCTTT.

The V gene is TRBV7-9, the J gene TRBJ1-2; tentatively, D is TRBD1 (6 bases). CDR1 SEHNR and CDR2 FQNEAQ come from the germline V gene (reference sequence). V lost 11 bases and J 8 bases, leaving 18 bases between the germline ends. CDR3 length: 12 residues. The CDR3 region has the DNA TGTGCCGGCACGACAGGTTATCGCGGCTACACCTTC. Protein sequence: CAGTTGYRGYTF. The entire variable domain, with the rest obtained from reference TRBV7-9 and TRBJ1-2, is as follows: DTGVSQNPRHKITKRGQNVTFRCDPISEHNRLYWYRQTLGQGPEFLTYFQNEAQLEKSRLLSDRFSAERPKGSFSTLEIQRTEQGDSAMYLCAGTTGYRGYTFGSGTRLTVV.

The rearrangement links TRBV11-2 to TRBJ2-7; TRBD2 matches at 8 bases. This CDR3 region has 13 residues. From germline, CDR1 is SGHAT and CDR2 FQNNGV. The V and J ends lost 7 bases and 1 base, in that order; junction bases with no gene match: 3. The CDR3 sequence: CASTGGGSYEQYF. The CDR3 DNA sequence: TGTGCCAGCACGGGAGGGGGATCCTACGAGCAGTACTTC.

The sample holds a few counts of this clonotype. The gene calls are TRBV10-3 and TRBJ2-3; 16 bases match TRBD2. V shed 8 bases, J shed 4 bases, and the junction held 12 bases outside the gene matches. The CDR3 loop spans 18 amino acids. Germline V gene lookup returns CDR1 ENHRY and CDR2 SYGVKD. CDR3 sequence reads: CAIGGLAGGPIVPDTQYF. DNA of the CDR3: TGTGCCATCGGGGGACTAGCGGGGGGGCCGATAGTCCCAGATACGCAGTATTTT.

This sequence joins TRBV20-1 and TRBJ1-2; no firm D call. CDR1 is DFQATT and CDR2 is SNEGSKA in the germline V gene (reference sequence). The CDR3 is 12 residues long. Trimming left V 6 bases short and J 8 bases short, with 16 bases between. CDR3 loop: CSASRGSFGYTF. CDR3 sequence (DNA): TGCAGTGCGAGTCGGGGTAGCTTCGGCTACACCTTC.

In its sample, this clonotype was seen many times. The chain carries TRBV7-2 and TRBJ2-2; D gene uncertain. CDR3 length: 13 residues. V was trimmed by 5 bases and J by 4 bases, leaving 8 bases between them. Germline V gene sequence: CDR1 SGHTA, CDR2 FQGNSA. CDR3 in DNA: TGTGCCAGCAGCCGGGTCGGCACCGGGGAGCTGTTTTTT. Translation: CASSRVGTGELFF.

Here the CDR3 reads CSARSRRAYEQYF. DNA for the CDR3: TGCAGTGCTAGATCAAGGAGGGCCTACGAGCAGTACTTC. J is TRBJ2-7 and V is TRBV20-1, with D perhaps TRBD2 (6 bases). V lost 2 bases and J 2 bases, leaving 10 bases between the germline ends. Germline CDR1 and CDR2: DFQATT and SNEGSKA (reference sequence). The CDR3 is 13 amino acids.

This clonotype was recorded a few times. V gene TRBV6-6 combines with J gene TRBJ1-1; the D gene is possibly TRBD1 (5 bases). V dropped 0 bases and J dropped 5 bases, with 13 bases sitting between them. CDR1 is MNHNY, CDR2 SVGAGI, per germline (reference sequence). CDR3 length: 15 residues. The CDR3 loop is CASSYSGVGGTEAFF. The CDR3 region has the DNA TGTGCCAGCAGTTACTCGGGGGTCGGCGGAACTGAAGCTTTCTTT.

The chain employs TRBV6-2 or TRBV6-3 and TRBJ1-5; 10 nucleotides match TRBD1. Germline assignment: CDR1 MNHEY and CDR2 SVGEGT. With 6 bases clipped from V and 3 bases from J, the junction kept 5 bases outside the gene matches. The CDR3 contains 15 residues. The CDR3 reads CASRGTGDHNQPQHF. CDR3 DNA sequence: TGTGCCAGCAGGGGGACAGGGGACCACAATCAGCCCCAGCATTTT.

V gene TRBV20-1 combines with J gene TRBJ2-2; D ambiguous. The CDR3 has 13 residues. The V gene lost 1 base and the J gene lost 1 base, with 4 bases spanning the gap. Germline CDR1 DFQATT, CDR2 SNEGSKA (reference sequence). CDR3: CSARGGNTGELFF. CDR3 DNA: TGCAGTGCTAGAGGGGGGAACACCGGGGAGCTGTTTTTT.

This clonotype was counted between two and nine times. The chain uses TRBV12-3 or TRBV12-4 and TRBJ2-5; no firm D call. This CDR3 is 13 amino acids long. Between the trimmed V and J ends, which lost 6 bases and 7 bases, there was a span of 15 bases. CDR3 bases: TGTGCCAGCAGCGAGGCCGTACTGGGGACCCAGTACTTC. Protein sequence: CASSEAVLGTQYF.

This clonotype was seen only a few times. The V and J genes are TRBV18 and TRBJ2-4; 7 bases are shared with TRBD1. The CDR3 runs to 16 residues. The junction had 15 bases not matched to a gene; V was cut back by 4 bases and J by 9 bases. CDR1 and CDR2 (germline): KGHSH, LQKENI. CDR3 amino acids: CASSQTTGINPTIQYF. In nucleotides, the CDR3 is TGTGCCAGCTCACAAACGACAGGGATAAACCCTACCATTCAGTACTTC.

Only a few counts were recorded for this clonotype. This chain uses TRBV15 with TRBJ2-5; D may match TRBD1 or TRBD2 (6 bases each). Trimming took off 1 base at V and 3 bases at J, with 9 bases between the two ends. The CDR3 totals 14 residues. From germline, CDR1 is LNHNV and CDR2 YYDKDF (reference sequence). The CDR3 sequence: CATSRGGGKETQYF. CDR3 nucleotide sequence: TGTGCCACCAGCAGAGGAGGGGGGAAAGAGACCCAGTACTTC. Filled out from reference TRBV15 and TRBJ2-5, the complete variable domain reads DAMVIQNPRYQVTQFGKPVTLSCSQTLNHNVMYWYQQKSSQAPKLLFHYYDKDFNNEADTPDNFQSRRPNTSFCFLDIRSPGLGDTAMYLCATSRGGGKETQYFGPGTRLLVL.

The chain combines TRBV12-5 with TRBJ2-1; TRBD2 is a possible D gene (6 bases). V dropped 3 bases and J dropped 5 bases, with 14 bases sitting between them. CDR1 is LGHNT and CDR2 is FRNRAP in the germline V gene. The CDR3 contains 15 residues. The chain's CDR3 is CASGFRESTNNEQFF. CDR3 nucleotides: TGTGCTAGTGGTTTCCGGGAGTCCACAAACAATGAGCAGTTCTTC.

This rearrangement joins TRBV12-3 or TRBV12-4 to TRBJ2-3; the D gene is possibly TRBD1 (6 bases). V was clipped by 2 bases and J by 4 bases, with 13 bases between them. The CDR3 has 15 residues. The CDR3 nucleotides read TGTGCCAGCAGTTTACAGGGGCTGGTGTCAGATACGCAGTATTTT. Translated, it gives CASSLQGLVSDTQYF.

This clonotype was seen a handful of times. The chain has TRBV20-1 and TRBJ2-3; 8 positions match TRBD2. CDR3 length: 16 residues. Germline V gene data show CDR1 as DFQATT and CDR2 as SNEGSKA (reference sequence). V lost 6 bases to trimming and J lost 4 bases; unmatched junction nucleotides: 15. CDR3 nucleotides: TGCAGTGCCCCCGGGACTAGGGGTCGAGTTGCAGATACGCAGTATTTT. As protein: CSAPGTRGRVADTQYF.